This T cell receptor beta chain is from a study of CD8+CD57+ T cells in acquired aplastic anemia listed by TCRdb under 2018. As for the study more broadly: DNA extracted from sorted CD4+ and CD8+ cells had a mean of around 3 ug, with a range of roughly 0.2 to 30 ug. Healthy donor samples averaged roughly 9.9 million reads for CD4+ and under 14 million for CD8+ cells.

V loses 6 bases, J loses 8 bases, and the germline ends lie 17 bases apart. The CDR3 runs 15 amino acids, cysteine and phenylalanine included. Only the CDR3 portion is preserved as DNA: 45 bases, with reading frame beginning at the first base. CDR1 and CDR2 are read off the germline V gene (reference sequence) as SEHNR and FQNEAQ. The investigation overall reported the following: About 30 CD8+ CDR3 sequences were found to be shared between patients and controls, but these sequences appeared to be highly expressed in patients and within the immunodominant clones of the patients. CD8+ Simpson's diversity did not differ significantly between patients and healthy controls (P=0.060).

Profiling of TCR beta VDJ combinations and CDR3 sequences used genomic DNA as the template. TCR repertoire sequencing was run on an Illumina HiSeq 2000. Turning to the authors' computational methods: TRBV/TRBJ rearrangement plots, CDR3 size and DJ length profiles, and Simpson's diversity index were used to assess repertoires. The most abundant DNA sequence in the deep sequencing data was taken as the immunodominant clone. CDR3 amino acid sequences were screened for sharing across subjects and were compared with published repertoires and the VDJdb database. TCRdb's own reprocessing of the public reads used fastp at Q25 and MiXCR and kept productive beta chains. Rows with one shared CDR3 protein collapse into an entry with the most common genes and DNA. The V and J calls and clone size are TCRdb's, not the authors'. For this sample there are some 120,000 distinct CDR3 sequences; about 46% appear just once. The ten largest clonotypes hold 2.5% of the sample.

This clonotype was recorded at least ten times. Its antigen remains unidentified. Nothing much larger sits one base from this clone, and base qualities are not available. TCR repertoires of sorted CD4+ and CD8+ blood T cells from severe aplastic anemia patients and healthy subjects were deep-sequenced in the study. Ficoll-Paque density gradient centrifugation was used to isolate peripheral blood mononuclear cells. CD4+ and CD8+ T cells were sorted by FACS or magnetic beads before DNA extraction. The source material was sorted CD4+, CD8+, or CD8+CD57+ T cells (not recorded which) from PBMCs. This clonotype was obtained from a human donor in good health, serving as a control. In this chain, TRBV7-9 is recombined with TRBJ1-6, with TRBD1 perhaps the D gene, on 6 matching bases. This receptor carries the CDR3 CASRQGNLPDSPLHF. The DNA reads TGTGCCAGCAGGCAGGGGAACCTTCCGGATTCACCCCTCCACTTT.